This TCR beta chain derives from a study of response to subunit inactivated influenza vaccine. In TCRdb, the RT-PCR reads were re-called with MiXCR into one record per CDR3 protein. The sample holds hundreds of thousands of distinct CDR3 sequences, less than 20% seen once. There are a few counts of this clonotype. The antigen is not known. V shed 6 bases and J 3 bases; nucleotides not matched to a gene: 10. The CDR3 is 15 residues long. Germline CDR1 DFQATT, CDR2 SNEGSKA (reference sequence). Study-level results: Every seasonal influenza vaccination brings in few new T cells, the authors suggested.

This sequence joins TRBV20-1 and TRBJ1-4; 7 nucleotides agree with TRBD1. The sequence came from a man aged 50-60 years who received an inactivated influenza vaccine. Sequencing used PBMCs from blood, obtained 12 days after vaccination. CDR3 nucleotides: TGCAGTGCAAGACAGGGCGGGTCGGCTAATGAAAAACTGTTTTTT. Amino acid sequence: CSARQGGSANEKLFF.